Listed below are T cell receptor beta chains from one sample, sequenced in a study of blood T cell repertoires in COVID-19. Sequencing was performed with immunoSEQ multiplex PCR; in TCRdb, only in-frame clones are kept and a portion is missing. The data contain 40,000 to 50,000 clones, about nine tenths of them seen just once; the ten biggest clones take up roughly 5%. Sequencing was done on a sample of peripheral blood. These receptors were collected from a man aged 65 to 79 with acute or convalescent COVID-19. Both conserved end residues are part of each CDR3. Fields, in order: clone size, V gene, D gene, J gene, CDR3 DNA, CDR3 protein. A D gene is named only where the DNA matches it firmly. Some rows have no size entry. The others give once, few or many, or a class for an expanded clone.

.	TRBV30	TRBD1	TRBJ2-1	TGTGCCTGGAGTGAGGGACAGGCCTTCAATGAGCAGTTCTTC	CAWSEGQAFNEQFF
.	TRBV12-3/TRBV12-4	.	TRBJ1-5	TGTGCCAGCAGTTCCCTTCGAGGCCAGCATTTT	CASSSLRGQHF
.	TRBV7-5	.	TRBJ1-2	TGTGTCAGAAGCCATACCATTCGACAGGAGGATCTAATGAACTATGGCTACACCTTC	CVRSHTIRQEDLMNYGYTF
.	TRBV7-9	.	TRBJ2-5	TGTGCCAGCGGCGCGGACAGTGGGTTCCGGACCCAGTACTTC	CASGADSGFRTQYF
.	TRBV7-9	TRBD1	TRBJ2-7	TGTGCCAGCAGCTTAGCCGAGACAGGGGTCTTCTACGAGCAGTACTTC	CASSLAETGVFYEQYF
.	TRBV7-3	TRBD2	TRBJ2-1	TGTGCCAGCAGCCCCCGGACCCTAGCGGGGGATTACAATGAGCAGTTCTTC	CASSPRTLAGDYNEQFF
.	TRBV4-2	TRBD2	TRBJ2-5	TGTGCCAGCAGCCAACGGGGGGGAGAGACCCAGTACTTC	CASSQRGGETQYF
.	TRBV7-8	.	TRBJ2-2	TGTGCCAGCAGCTTAGAGTACAGGGACGCCTATGGCGGGGAGCTGTTTTTT	CASSLEYRDAYGGELFF
.	TRBV18	.	TRBJ1-4	TGTGCCAGCTCTCCTGCGGTAACGACTAATGAAAAACTGTTTTTT	CASSPAVTTNEKLFF
.	TRBV2	TRBD2	TRBJ2-7	TGTGCCAGCAGTGACCGGACTAGCGGGTTCTCCTACGAGCAGTACTTC	CASSDRTSGFSYEQYF
.	TRBV28	TRBD1	TRBJ1-5	TGTGCCAGCAGTCTCGGACAGGGCTATAGCAATCAGCCCCAGCATTTT	CASSLGQGYSNQPQHF
.	TRBV5-6	.	TRBJ1-4	TGTGCCAGCAGCTTGGGACAGAATAATGAAAAACTGTTTTTT	CASSLGQNNEKLFF
.	TRBV6-5	.	TRBJ1-2	TGTGCCAGCGACAGTCCTAGCTATGGCTACACCTTC	CASDSPSYGYTF
.	TRBV14	.	TRBJ1-1	TGTGCCAGCAGCCAAGTTTGGGGCAGAGGCACTGAAGCTTTCTTT	CASSQVWGRGTEAFF
.	TRBV5-1	TRBD1	TRBJ1-4	TGCGCCAGCAGCACGCGGACAGGTGAAGGGGAAAAACTGTTTTTT	CASSTRTGEGEKLFF
few	TRBV12-3/TRBV12-4	.	TRBJ1-5	TGTGCCAGCAGTTTGAGAAGCAATCAGCCCCAGCATTTT	CASSLRSNQPQHF
.	TRBV3-1/TRBV3-2	TRBD2	TRBJ2-3	TGTGCCAGCAGCCAAGATTCACCGGGGGGGGAGATGCAGTATTTT	CASSQDSPGGEMQYF
.	TRBV3-1/TRBV3-2	.	TRBJ1-1	TGTGCCAGCAGCCAAGGAGAGTATGAAGCTTTCTTT	CASSQGEYEAFF
few	TRBV16	.	TRBJ1-2	TGTGCCAGCAGCCAATCTCCAGACCGGGGGGGCTACACCTTC	CASSQSPDRGGYTF
.	TRBV11-3	.	TRBJ2-3	TGTGCCAGCAGCTTAGGTGGGGGCCGGCCAGATACGCAGTATTTT	CASSLGGGRPDTQYF
.	TRBV6-4	.	TRBJ2-3	TGTGCCAGCAGGGGACACAACACAGATACGCAGTATTTT	CASRGHNTDTQYF
.	TRBV4-1	TRBD1	TRBJ2-1	TGCGCCAGCAGCCCACCTTTTGGGACAGCGTGGTACAATGAGCAGTTCTTC	CASSPPFGTAWYNEQFF
.	TRBV19	.	TRBJ1-2	TGTGCCAGTAGTATAGATCGTATTCGGGGGGATGGCTACACCTTC	CASSIDRIRGDGYTF
.	TRBV5-1	.	TRBJ2-5	TGCGCCAGCAGGTTGGGGGCCGGAAAAGAGACCCAGTACTTC	CASRLGAGKETQYF
.	TRBV7-2	TRBD1	TRBJ2-2	TGTGCCAGCAGCTTATTACAGGGGACCGGGGAGCTGTTTTTT	CASSLLQGTGELFF
.	TRBV5-4	TRBD1	TRBJ2-3	TGTGCCAGCAGCTCGAAACAGGGGGCCACAGATACGCAGTATTTT	CASSSKQGATDTQYF
.	TRBV5-1	.	TRBJ2-1	TGCGCCAGCAGCTTGGTTGGGCCCCAGGGTGAGCAGTTCTTC	CASSLVGPQGEQFF
.	TRBV7-8	.	TRBJ1-1	TGTGCCAGCAGCTCCTCCGGGAACACTGAAGCTTTCTTT	CASSSSGNTEAFF
.	TRBV6-5	.	TRBJ2-7	TGTGCCAGCAGTTACGGACTGGGTGTCGGATCTTACGAGCAGTACTTC	CASSYGLGVGSYEQYF
once	TRBV28	TRBD1	TRBJ1-6	TGTGCCAGCCTCCCGGGACAGGGGAAAATTTCACCCCTCCACTTT	CASLPGQGKISPLHF
.	TRBV7-6	TRBD2	TRBJ2-1	TGTGCCAGCAGCTCACCCGGGACTAGCGGGGGTTACAATGAGCAGTTCTTC	CASSSPGTSGGYNEQFF
.	TRBV5-8	.	TRBJ1-4	TGTGCCAGCAGCGTGGGTGAGGGTACCCTTAATGAAAAACTGTTTTTT	CASSVGEGTLNEKLFF
.	TRBV11-2	.	TRBJ2-7	TGTGCCAGCAGCTTGATCGCGTCGACATCAGCTTACGAGCAGTACTTC	CASSLIASTSAYEQYF
.	TRBV19	TRBD1	TRBJ2-7	TGTGCCAGTAGTCCACGGACAGGCTACGAGCAGTACTTC	CASSPRTGYEQYF
.	TRBV4-1	TRBD2	TRBJ2-2	TGCGCCAGCAGCCGGGAGGGACGAACGACCGGGGAGCTGTTTTTT	CASSREGRTTGELFF
once	TRBV10-2	TRBD1	TRBJ1-1	TGCGCCAGCAACCTGGGACAGGGGGCGGAGGTTGAAGCTTTCTTT	CASNLGQGAEVEAFF
.	TRBV4-2	.	TRBJ1-5	TGTGCCAGCAGCCAACCAGGGAAAAATCAGCCCCAGCATTTT	CASSQPGKNQPQHF
.	TRBV19	.	TRBJ1-5	TGTGCCAGTAGTACACGACAGGTGAGAGGTGATCAGCCCCAGCATTTT	CASSTRQVRGDQPQHF
.	TRBV24-1	TRBD1	TRBJ1-6	TGTGCCACCAGTCATCAACCACAGGGGGATGGAGGTTCCTATAATTCACCCCTCCACTTT	CATSHQPQGDGGSYNSPLHF
.	TRBV18	.	TRBJ2-5	TGTGCCAGCTCGCCGACAGCGGAGACCCAGTACTTC	CASSPTAETQYF
.	TRBV7-2	TRBD1	TRBJ2-1	TGTGCCAGCAGCGGCCGGGACAGACCATACAATGAGCAGTTCTTC	CASSGRDRPYNEQFF
.	TRBV19	.	TRBJ2-3	TGTGCCAGTAGTGGTAGCGGCACAGATACGCAGTATTTT	CASSGSGTDTQYF
.	TRBV6-2/TRBV6-3	.	TRBJ1-2	TGTGCCAGCAGTTACTCTCTTGGGCAGGATGGCTACACCTTC	CASSYSLGQDGYTF